A single TCR beta chain is shown here with its context. Its antigen is as yet unknown. V was pared by 4 bases and J by 5 bases, with 14 bases between. The CDR3 is made up of 14 amino acids. Germline V CDR1 and CDR2: LGHNA, YSLEER. Only in-frame clones appear in the TCRdb table, and some are missing; sequencing was by immunoSEQ multiplex PCR. The sample carries around 1.5 million clones, approximately 98% recorded once. This entry comes from a study of shared clonotypes between healthy human individuals. Findings and limits, study-wide: Apart from blood, nothing was sampled; tissue repertoires likely differ.

The chain recombines TRBV4-3 with TRBJ2-5; D tentatively reads TRBD1 or TRBD2 (6 bases each). The clonotype was recovered from a man aged 30 to 45 in good health. The sequencing sample was made of naive CD4+ T cells sorted from blood. Subset denoted: CD45RA+ positively selected. The CDR3 sequence is CASSLNRGLETQYF. The CDR3 DNA is TGCGCCAGCAGCCTGAACCGGGGGCTCGAGACCCAGTACTTC.